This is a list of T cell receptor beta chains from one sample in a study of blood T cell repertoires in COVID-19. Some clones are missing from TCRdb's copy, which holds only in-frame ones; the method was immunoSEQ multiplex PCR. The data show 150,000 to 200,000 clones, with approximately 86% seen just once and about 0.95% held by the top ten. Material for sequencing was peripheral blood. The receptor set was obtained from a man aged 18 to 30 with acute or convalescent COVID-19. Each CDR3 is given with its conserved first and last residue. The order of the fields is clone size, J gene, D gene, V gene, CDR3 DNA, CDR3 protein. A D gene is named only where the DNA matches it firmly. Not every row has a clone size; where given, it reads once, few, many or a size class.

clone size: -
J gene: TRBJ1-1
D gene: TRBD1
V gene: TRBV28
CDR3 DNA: TGTGTCAGCAGTGCCTGGACAGGGAAGGGGACTGAAGCTTTCTTT
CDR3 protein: CVSSAWTGKGTEAFF

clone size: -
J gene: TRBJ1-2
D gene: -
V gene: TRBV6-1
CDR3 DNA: TGTGCCAGCAGTGAAGTAAACGGGAGGCTCTATGGCTACACCTTC
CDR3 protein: CASSEVNGRLYGYTF

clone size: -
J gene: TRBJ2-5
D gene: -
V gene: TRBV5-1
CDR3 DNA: TGCGCCAGCAGCTTGGGTACGGGGGGCGGAGAGACCCAGTACTTC
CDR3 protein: CASSLGTGGGETQYF

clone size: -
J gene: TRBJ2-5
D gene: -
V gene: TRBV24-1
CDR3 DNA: TGTGCCACCAGTGACGGGTCTAGTCGAGAGACCCAGTACTTC
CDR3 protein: CATSDGSSRETQYF

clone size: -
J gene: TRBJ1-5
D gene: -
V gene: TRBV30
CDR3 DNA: TGTGCCTGGAGTCCAACCGGACGTTGGAGGCGTCAGCCCCAGCATTTT
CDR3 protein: CAWSPTGRWRRQPQHF

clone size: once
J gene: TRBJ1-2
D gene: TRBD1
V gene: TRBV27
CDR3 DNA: TGTGCCAGCAGTTCCCAGACGACAGGGGGGATCTACACCTTC
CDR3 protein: CASSSQTTGGIYTF

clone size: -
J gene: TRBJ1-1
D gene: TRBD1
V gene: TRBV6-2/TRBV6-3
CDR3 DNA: TGTGCCAGCAGTTACCCCTCCGGGACAGTGAACACTGAAGCTTTCTTT
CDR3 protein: CASSYPSGTVNTEAFF

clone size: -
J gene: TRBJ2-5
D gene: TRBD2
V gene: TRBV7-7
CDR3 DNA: TGTGCCAGCAGCCCCCAACGGGAGGGGTCCGAGACCCAGTACTTC
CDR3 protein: CASSPQREGSETQYF

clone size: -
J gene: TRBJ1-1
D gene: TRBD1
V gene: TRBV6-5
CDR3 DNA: TGTGCCAGCAGTTACACAGGGGGCTGGGGCACTGAAGCTTTCTTT
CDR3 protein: CASSYTGGWGTEAFF

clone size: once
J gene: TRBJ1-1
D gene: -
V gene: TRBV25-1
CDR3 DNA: TGTGCCAGCAGTGGTCCAGGGTACACTGAAGCTTTCTTT
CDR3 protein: CASSGPGYTEAFF

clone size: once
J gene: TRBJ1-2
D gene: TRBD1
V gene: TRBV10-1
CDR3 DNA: TGCGCCAGCAGTGAGACAGGGGGCCTTGGCTACACCTTC
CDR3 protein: CASSETGGLGYTF

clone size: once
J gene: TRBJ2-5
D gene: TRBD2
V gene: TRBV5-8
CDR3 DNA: TGTGCCAGCAGCCCTTGGGGGGGGTCCGAGACCCAGTACTTC
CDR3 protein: CASSPWGGSETQYF

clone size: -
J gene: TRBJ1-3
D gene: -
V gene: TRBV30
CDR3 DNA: TGTGCCTGGACCCTTGACAGCCTCTCTGGAAACACCATATATTTT
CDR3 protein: CAWTLDSLSGNTIYF

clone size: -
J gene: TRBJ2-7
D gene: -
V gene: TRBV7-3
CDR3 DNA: TGTGCCAGCAGCTCTCGGCGAGGGGGCGAGCAGTACTTC
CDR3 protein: CASSSRRGGEQYF

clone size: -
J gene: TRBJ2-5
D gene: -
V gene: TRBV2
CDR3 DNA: TGTGCCAGCAGTGAGCCGAACAGGGAGAAAGAGACCCAGTACTTC
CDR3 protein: CASSEPNREKETQYF

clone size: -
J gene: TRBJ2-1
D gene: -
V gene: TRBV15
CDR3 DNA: TGTGCCACCAGCAGGAGGGTCGCGCGTGATTCCAATGAGCAGTTCTTC
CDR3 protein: CATSRRVARDSNEQFF

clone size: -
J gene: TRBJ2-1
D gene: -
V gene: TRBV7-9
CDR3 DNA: TGTGCCAGCAGCTTAATTAGAAGTTACCATGAGCAGTTCTTC
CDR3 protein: CASSLIRSYHEQFF

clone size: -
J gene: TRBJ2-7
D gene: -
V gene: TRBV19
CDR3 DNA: TGTGCCAGTAGTATAAGAGGCGGGTTTAGCGACGAGCAGTACTTC
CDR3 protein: CASSIRGGFSDEQYF

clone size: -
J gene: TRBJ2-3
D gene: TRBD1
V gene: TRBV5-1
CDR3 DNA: TGCGCCAGCAGCTCGAACAGGGGGCGAATTACAGATACGCAGTATTTT
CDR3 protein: CASSSNRGRITDTQYF

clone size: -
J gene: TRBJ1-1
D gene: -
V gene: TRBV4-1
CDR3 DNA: TGCGCCAGCAGCCAACCGTCGGGGGGCTTTTCTGAAGCTTTCTTT
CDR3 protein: CASSQPSGGFSEAFF

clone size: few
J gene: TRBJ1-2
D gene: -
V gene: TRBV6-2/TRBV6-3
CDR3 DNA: TGTGCCAGCAGTCTTGGGGGGGGCTACACCTTC
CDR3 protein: CASSLGGGYTF

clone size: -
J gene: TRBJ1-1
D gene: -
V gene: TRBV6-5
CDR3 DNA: TGTGCCAGCACCCGGTCTGGGGGGAGTGCTGAAGCTTTCTTT
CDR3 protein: CASTRSGGSAEAFF

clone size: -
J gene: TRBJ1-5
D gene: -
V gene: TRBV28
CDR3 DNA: TGTGCCAGCAACTTAGTGGGAGGGCCCCAGCATTTT
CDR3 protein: CASNLVGGPQHF

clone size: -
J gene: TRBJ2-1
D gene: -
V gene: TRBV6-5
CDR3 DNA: TGTGCCAGCAGGGCTGGACTGAACAATGAGCAGTTCTTC
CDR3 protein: CASRAGLNNEQFF

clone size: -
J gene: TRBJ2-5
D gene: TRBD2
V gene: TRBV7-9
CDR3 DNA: TGTGCCAGCAGTTTGACTAGCGCAGAGACCCAGTACTTC
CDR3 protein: CASSLTSAETQYF

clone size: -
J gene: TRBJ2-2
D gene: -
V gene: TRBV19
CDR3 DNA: TGTGCCAGTAGTATATTAGGGGATCAGGACGGGGAGCTGTTTTTT
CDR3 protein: CASSILGDQDGELFF

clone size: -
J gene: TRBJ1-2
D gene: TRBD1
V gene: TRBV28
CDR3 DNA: TGTGCCAGCAGGAGGGACAGGGGATTCGGCTACACCTTC
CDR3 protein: CASRRDRGFGYTF

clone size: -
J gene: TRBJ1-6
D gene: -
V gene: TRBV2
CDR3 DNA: TGTGCCAGCAGACCCGGAACAGGCAAACCACCGAATTCACCCCTCCACTTT
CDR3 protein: CASRPGTGKPPNSPLHF

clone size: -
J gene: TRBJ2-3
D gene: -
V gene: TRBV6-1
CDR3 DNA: TGTGCCAGCAGTGAAGGAGGTCTAGTCGCGCAGTATTTT
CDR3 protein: CASSEGGLVAQYF

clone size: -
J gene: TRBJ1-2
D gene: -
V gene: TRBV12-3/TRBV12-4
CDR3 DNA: TGTGCCAGCAGTTTAGGCGGGGGGTATGGCTACACCTTC
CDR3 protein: CASSLGGGYGYTF

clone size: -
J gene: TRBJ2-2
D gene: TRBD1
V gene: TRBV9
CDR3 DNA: TGTGCCAGCAGCCCGGGGGACAGGGTAGCCGGGGAGCTGTTTTTT
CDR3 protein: CASSPGDRVAGELFF

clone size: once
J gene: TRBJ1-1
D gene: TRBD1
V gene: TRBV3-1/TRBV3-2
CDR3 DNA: TGTGCCAGCAGCCAAGGACAGGGCATCACTGAAGCTTTCTTT
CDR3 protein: CASSQGQGITEAFF

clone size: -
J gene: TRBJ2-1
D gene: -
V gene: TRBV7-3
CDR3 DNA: TGTGCCAGCAGCTTTGGGACTGGTTACAATGAGCAGTTCTTC
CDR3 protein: CASSFGTGYNEQFF

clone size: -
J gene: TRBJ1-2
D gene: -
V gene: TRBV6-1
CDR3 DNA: TGTGCCAGCAGTGCTTTTGCTGGGGGCGGAAACTATGGCTACACCTTC
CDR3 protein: CASSAFAGGGNYGYTF

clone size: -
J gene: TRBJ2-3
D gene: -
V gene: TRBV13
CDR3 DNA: TGTGCCAGCAGCCGAGGTACAGATACGCAGTATTTT
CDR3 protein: CASSRGTDTQYF

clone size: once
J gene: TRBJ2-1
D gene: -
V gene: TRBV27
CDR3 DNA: TGTGCCACCCTTCGCGGGGGCCAGCAGTTCTTC
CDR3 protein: CATLRGGQQFF

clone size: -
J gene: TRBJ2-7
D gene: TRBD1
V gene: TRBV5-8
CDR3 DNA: TGTGCCAGCAGCTTGGCCGGGACAGGCCCCTACGAGCAGTACTTC
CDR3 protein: CASSLAGTGPYEQYF

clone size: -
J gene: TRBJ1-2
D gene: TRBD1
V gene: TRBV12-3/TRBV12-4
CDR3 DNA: TGTGCCAGCAGTTTGACAGGGGACTATGGCTACACCTTC
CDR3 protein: CASSLTGDYGYTF